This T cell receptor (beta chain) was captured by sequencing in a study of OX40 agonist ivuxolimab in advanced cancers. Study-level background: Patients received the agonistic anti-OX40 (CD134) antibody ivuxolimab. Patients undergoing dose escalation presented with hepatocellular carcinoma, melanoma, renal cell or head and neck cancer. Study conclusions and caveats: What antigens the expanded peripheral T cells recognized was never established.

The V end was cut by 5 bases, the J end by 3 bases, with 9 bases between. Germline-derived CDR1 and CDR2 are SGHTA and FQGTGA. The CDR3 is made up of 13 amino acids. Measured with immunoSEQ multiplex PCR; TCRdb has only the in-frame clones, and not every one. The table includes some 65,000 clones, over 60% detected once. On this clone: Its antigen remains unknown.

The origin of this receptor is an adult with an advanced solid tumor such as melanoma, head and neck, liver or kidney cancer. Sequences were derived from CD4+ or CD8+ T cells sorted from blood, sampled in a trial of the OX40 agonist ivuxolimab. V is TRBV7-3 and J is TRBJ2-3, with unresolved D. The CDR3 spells CASSPMGTDTQYF. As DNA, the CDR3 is TGTGCCAGCAGCCCAATGGGGACAGATACGCAGTATTTT.